This T cell receptor (beta chain) was identified in a study of T cell responses to AZD1222 COVID-19 vaccine. This clone has a handful of counts. Its target is not known. General study points: As reported, nearly half of all spike-specific TCRs target variant regions that are unmutated.

Trimming cost V 0 bases and J 4 bases, with 10 bases left between them. Germline V CDR1 and CDR2: GTSNPN, SVGIG (reference sequence). The CDR3 is made up of 15 amino acids. The table came from immunoSEQ multiplex PCR; TCRdb's copy has only in-frame clones and leaves some out. The table has around 70,000 clones, around 74% seen once. This clonotype was obtained from an adult in good health. The rearrangement links TRBV30 to TRBJ1-6, with D unclear. Sample: peripheral blood, taken on day 0 of MenACWY control vaccination. This CDR3 reads CAWSVSGFYNSPLHF. In DNA form, the CDR3 reads TGTGCCTGGAGTGTATCTGGTTTTTATAATTCACCCCTCCACTTT.